A single T cell receptor (beta chain) is shown here with its context. Its antigen is unidentified. This CDR3 is 13 amino acids long. J lost 5 bases, V lost 6 bases, and 3 bases had no gene match. Germline V lookup: CDR1 LNHDA, CDR2 SQIVND (reference sequence). This sample is drawn from a study of cytotoxic CD8 clonotypes in ibrutinib-treated CLL. As for the study in general: Response specimens were obtained following a median treatment duration of roughly 11 months, with a range of 6 to 36.

Profiling relied on immunoSEQ multiplex PCR, and the TCRdb table lists in-frame clones only, not all of them. The table has just over 200,000 clones, 70% seen once. The study's findings and limits: Clonality rose at ibrutinib response and fell back toward baseline at progression.

Sequenced here: PBMCs, sampled after 12 months of ibrutinib treatment. This chain joins TRBV19 and TRBJ2-1; 8 positions agree with TRBD2. The clonotype originates from a human donor with chronic lymphocytic leukemia. CDR3 residues: CASSLAGHNEQFF. The CDR3 DNA reads as TGTGCCAGTAGCCTAGCGGGTCACAATGAGCAGTTCTTC.